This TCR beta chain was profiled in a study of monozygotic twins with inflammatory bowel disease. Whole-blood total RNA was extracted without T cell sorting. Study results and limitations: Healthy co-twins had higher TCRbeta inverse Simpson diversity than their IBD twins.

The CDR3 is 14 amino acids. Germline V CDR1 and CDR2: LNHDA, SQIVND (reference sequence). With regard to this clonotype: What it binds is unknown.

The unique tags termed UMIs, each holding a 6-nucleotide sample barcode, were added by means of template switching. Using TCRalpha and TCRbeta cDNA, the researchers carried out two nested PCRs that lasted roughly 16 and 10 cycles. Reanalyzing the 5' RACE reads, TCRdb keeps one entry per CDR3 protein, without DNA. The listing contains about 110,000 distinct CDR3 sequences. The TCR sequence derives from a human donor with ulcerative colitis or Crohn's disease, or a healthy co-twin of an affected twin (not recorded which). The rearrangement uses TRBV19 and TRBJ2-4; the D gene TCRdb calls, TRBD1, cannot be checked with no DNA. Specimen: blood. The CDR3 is CASSQGDAKNIQYF.